This is a list of T cell receptor beta chains from one sample in a study of T cell changes during pregnancy in multiple sclerosis. The data were produced by immunoSEQ multiplex PCR, yet TCRdb's version contains in-frame clones alone and is incomplete. The profile shows over 25,000 clones, around 92% of them singletons. Sample: CD8+ T cells from peripheral blood mononuclear cells, taken in the second trimester of pregnancy. These receptors all stem from a female donor in good health, enrolled as a control in a pregnancy study. Both conserved end residues are part of each CDR3. Each record gives: CDR3 DNA, CDR3 protein, D gene, V gene, clone size, J gene. A D gene is named only where the DNA matches it firmly. Not every row has a clone size; where given, it reads once, few, many or a size class.

TGCGCCTCCCACAGCGGTACTGAAGCTTTCTTT	CASHSGTEAFF	.	TRBV5-1	.	TRBJ1-1
TGTGCTAGTGGTCCATCATTCAACAAGGACATCTTCACAGATACGCAGTATTTT	CASGPSFNKDIFTDTQYF	.	TRBV12-5	once	TRBJ2-3
TGTGCCAGCTCACCACCGGCCCGAGAGACCCAGTACTTC	CASSPPARETQYF	.	TRBV18	.	TRBJ2-5
TGTGCCAGCAGGGCCGATCCCTATGGCTACACCTTC	CASRADPYGYTF	.	TRBV9	.	TRBJ1-2
TGTGCCTCTCTCCCGTGGGGCTTCGCAGATACGCAGTATTTT	CASLPWGFADTQYF	.	TRBV21-1	.	TRBJ2-3
TGTGCTAGTGGTTTGCCCCGGGACAGGGGGCCTGAAGCTTTCTTT	CASGLPRDRGPEAFF	TRBD1	TRBV12-5	.	TRBJ1-1
TGTGCCAGCAGCTCTCGACAGGGGACCAACACCGGGGAGCTGTTTTTT	CASSSRQGTNTGELFF	TRBD1	TRBV7-2	.	TRBJ2-2
TGTGCCAGCACTGGCAGGAACTACGAGCAGTACTTC	CASTGRNYEQYF	.	TRBV2	.	TRBJ2-7
TGCAGCGCCATACCCGGACTGAGAGAGTATGGCTACACCTTC	CSAIPGLREYGYTF	.	TRBV29-1	few	TRBJ1-2
TGTGCCAGCAGGGGAGTATTGCTCCACTTT	CASRGVLLHF	.	TRBV2	.	TRBJ1-6
TGTGCCAGCAGCGTCTTAGCGGGGGGTCCCACAGATACGCAGTATTTT	CASSVLAGGPTDTQYF	TRBD2	TRBV9	.	TRBJ2-3
TGTGCCAGCACAATAGGGGGGGGCACTAATGAAAAACTGTTTTTT	CASTIGGGTNEKLFF	.	TRBV9	.	TRBJ1-4
TGTGCCAGCAGAGGAAGACAGGGATATAACACTGAAGCTTTCTTT	CASRGRQGYNTEAFF	TRBD1	TRBV2	.	TRBJ1-1
TGCGCCAGCAGCCAAGGCATAGACACCGGGACACACCTATCTGGCAATCAGCCCCAGCATTTT	CASSQGIDTGTHLSGNQPQHF	.	TRBV4-3	.	TRBJ1-5
TGCGCCAGCAGCCCGCCTTCCAGGGCGGATGGCTACACCTTC	CASSPPSRADGYTF	.	TRBV5-1	.	TRBJ1-2
TGTGCCAGCAGCTCGGGACAGGGGCAAGAGACCCAGTACTTC	CASSSGQGQETQYF	TRBD1	TRBV13	once	TRBJ2-5
TGTGCCAGCAGCAGCTTGGCGGGGAATGGCTACACCTTC	CASSSLAGNGYTF	.	TRBV7-6	.	TRBJ1-2
TGTGCCAGCTCACTAGGGACTAGCTACGAGCAGTACTTC	CASSLGTSYEQYF	TRBD2	TRBV18	.	TRBJ2-7
TGTGCCAGCTCGATTCCGGACAGTTACGAGCAGTACTTC	CASSIPDSYEQYF	.	TRBV18	.	TRBJ2-7
TGTGCCAGCAGTCTTGGACAGGGAGAGTTCTTC	CASSLGQGEFF	TRBD1	TRBV27	.	TRBJ2-1
TGCGCCAGCAGGAAACAACAGGGGGGTTATAATTCACCCCTCCACTTT	CASRKQQGGYNSPLHF	TRBD1	TRBV5-1	.	TRBJ1-6
TGTGCCAGCAGCCCCAAGGACAGTTATCACACTGAAGCTTTCTTT	CASSPKDSYHTEAFF	.	TRBV5-8	.	TRBJ1-1
TGTGCCAGTGAGGATGGCAATCAGCCCCAGCATTTT	CASEDGNQPQHF	.	TRBV19	.	TRBJ1-5
TGTGCCTGGACCTGGGGCCCTGAAGCTTTCTTT	CAWTWGPEAFF	.	TRBV30	few	TRBJ1-1
TGTGCCAGCAGCTCACAGGGGAGGAATGAAGCTTTCTTT	CASSSQGRNEAFF	TRBD1	TRBV9	.	TRBJ1-1
TGTGCCAGCACCCCCGGGGCAGGGGGCGTTCAGCCCCAGCATTTT	CASTPGAGGVQPQHF	TRBD1	TRBV6-1	.	TRBJ1-5
TGTGCCAGCAGCCAAGACGCTAGCTCCTACGAGCAGTACTTC	CASSQDASSYEQYF	.	TRBV14	.	TRBJ2-7
TGTGCCAGCAGCGATAGGTTAGGAGGGGGAGGGATTTCACCCCTCCACTTT	CASSDRLGGGGISPLHF	.	TRBV5-4	.	TRBJ1-6
TGCAGTGCCAAGTCGGCAGATACGCAGTATTTT	CSAKSADTQYF	.	TRBV20-1	.	TRBJ2-3
TGCGCCAGCAGCCAAGATGGCGGGAACGTACAAGAGACCCAGTACTTC	CASSQDGGNVQETQYF	.	TRBV4-1	once	TRBJ2-5
TGTGCCAGCAGCGTCGGGACACCCGATGAAAAACTGTTTTTT	CASSVGTPDEKLFF	.	TRBV7-6	once	TRBJ1-4
TGTGCCAGCAGTTTATATTGGGCAGAACCTGGCAATCAGCCCCAGCATTTT	CASSLYWAEPGNQPQHF	.	TRBV27	.	TRBJ1-5
TGTGCCATCGGGGGGACAGGGAGCCATGGCTACACCTTC	CAIGGTGSHGYTF	TRBD1	TRBV10-3	.	TRBJ1-2
TGTGCCAGCAGCCCCGGGACTTTGTACAATGAGCAGTTCTTC	CASSPGTLYNEQFF	.	TRBV27	.	TRBJ2-1
TGCGCCAGCAGGGCCCTGGACACTGAAGCTTTCTTT	CASRALDTEAFF	.	TRBV10-2	.	TRBJ1-1
TGTGCCAGCAGCTTACTCCTTTCGGGGGAGGGCCCGAACACTGAAGCTTTCTTT	CASSLLLSGEGPNTEAFF	.	TRBV13	.	TRBJ1-1
TGTGCCAGCAGCGTACCGCGTCAGGGGGAGGATGGCTACACCTTC	CASSVPRQGEDGYTF	TRBD1	TRBV9	.	TRBJ1-2
TGTGCCAGCAGCTTAGAGGCTAGCGGGGGACCGACGAACACCGGGGAGCTGTTTTTT	CASSLEASGGPTNTGELFF	TRBD2	TRBV13	.	TRBJ2-2
TGTGCCAGCAGCCCAGCAGGGTCATCCTATGGCTACACCTTC	CASSPAGSSYGYTF	.	TRBV7-2	.	TRBJ1-2
TGTGCCAGCAGCCCCGGGACAGGGGGCGCTGGGAATCAGCCCCAGCATTTT	CASSPGTGGAGNQPQHF	TRBD1	TRBV7-6	.	TRBJ1-5
TGTGCCAGCAGCTTTGAGCAGGGGGCCTACGAGCAGTACTTC	CASSFEQGAYEQYF	TRBD1	TRBV5-8	.	TRBJ2-7
TGTGCCAGCAGCCCAAATCCCCCAGGGGTTAACACCGGGGAGCTGTTTTTT	CASSPNPPGVNTGELFF	.	TRBV27	once	TRBJ2-2
TGTGCCAGCAGCCACTCCTACGAGCAGTACTTC	CASSHSYEQYF	.	TRBV27	.	TRBJ2-7
TGTGCCAGCCGGGTGAACACTGAAGCTTTCTTT	CASRVNTEAFF	.	TRBV2	.	TRBJ1-1
TGTGCCAGCAGCACTACAGATACGCAGTATTTT	CASSTTDTQYF	.	TRBV27	.	TRBJ2-3
TGTGCCAGCAGCCCAGGGGGCAGAAACTATGGCTACACCTTC	CASSPGGRNYGYTF	TRBD1	TRBV9	.	TRBJ1-2
TGTGCCAGCAGTTTATTTGGGCAGGGGGCGGGTGGGGCCAACGTCCTGACTTTC	CASSLFGQGAGGANVLTF	TRBD1	TRBV27	.	TRBJ2-6
TGTGCCTGGAAGGAGGGTAGCGGGGGGGAAGGCGAGCAGTTCTTC	CAWKEGSGGEGEQFF	TRBD2	TRBV30	.	TRBJ2-1